These 12 T cell receptor beta chains were sequenced from one sample in a study of blood T cell repertoires in COVID-19. Measured with immunoSEQ multiplex PCR; TCRdb has only the in-frame clones, and not every one. Here the sample spans around 82,000 clones, 90% being singletons. Sequences were obtained from peripheral blood. Receptors originate from a human donor in a cohort sampled during active COVID-19.

The rearrangement uses TRBV27 and TRBJ1-6; TRBD1 aligns across 8 bases. V shed 6 bases, J shed 7 bases, and the junction held 8 bases outside the gene matches. This CDR3 contains 15 residues. The germline V gene has CDR1 MNHEY and CDR2 SMNVEV (reference sequence). The CDR3 DNA reads as TGTGCCAGCAGCCAGGGCGGACAGGGAAATTCACCCCTCCACTTT. Its translation is CASSQGGQGNSPLHF.

The chain is built from TRBV7-2 and TRBJ1-2, with a weak D call TRBD1 (6 bases). Germline V gives CDR1 SGHTA, CDR2 FQGNSA. The CDR3 is 14 residues long. Trimming cost V 3 bases and J 7 bases, with 15 bases left between them. The CDR3 sequence: CASSFLQGSFGYTF. CDR3 nucleotides: TGTGCCAGCAGCTTCCTACAGGGCAGTTTTGGCTACACCTTC.

This rearrangement joins TRBV15 to TRBJ2-1; 9 bases align to TRBD1. Germline CDR1 LNHNV, CDR2 YYDKDF (reference sequence). The length of the CDR3 is 16 residues. The V and J ends lost 4 bases and 9 bases, in that order; junction bases with no gene match: 13. The CDR3 DNA reads as TGTGCCACCAGCACCGGACAGGGGTCAGGCGTCCGTGAGCAGTTCTTC. Its translation: CATSTGQGSGVREQFF.

This clone was counted only a few times. The V gene is TRBV6-1, the J gene TRBJ1-2; D is ambiguous. Trimming cost V 2 bases and J 2 bases, with 6 bases left between them. The CDR3 spans 13 residues. From germline, CDR1 is MNHNS and CDR2 SASEGT. Here the CDR3 DNA reads TGTGCCAGCAGTGAAAGGAGGAACTATGGCTACACCTTC. The encoded protein is CASSERRNYGYTF.

The V gene is TRBV21-1, the J gene TRBJ2-7; no check of the table's D call, TRBD2, against the DNA was made. TRBV21-1 counts as a pseudogene. CDR3 length equals 10 residues. The CDR3 DNA reads as TGTGCCAGCGCTATCTACGAGCAGTACTTC. Encoded protein: CASAIYEQYF.

The chain carries TRBV19 and TRBJ1-6; D is perhaps TRBD1 (5 bases). The V gene lost 5 bases and the J gene lost 6 bases, with 17 bases spanning the gap. Germline CDR1 and CDR2: LNHDA and SQIVND (reference sequence). This CDR3 has 16 residues. CDR3 bases: TGTGCCAGTAGTCCGGCCGGGGGTCTAGGTAATTCACCCCTCCACTTT. This codes for CASSPAGGLGNSPLHF.

The sample holds one count of this clone. The chain is built from TRBV2 and TRBJ2-7; 8 bases match TRBD1. V lost 10 bases, J lost 0 bases, and 29 bases stayed unmatched. This CDR3 has 21 amino acids. Germline CDR1 SNHLY, CDR2 FYNNEI. CDR3 in DNA: TGTGCCAACGGGCCCGTTGGGGGACCCCCGGACAGGGACCATTACTCCTACGAGCAGTACTTC. Translated: CANGPVGGPPDRDHYSYEQYF.

The V call is TRBV11-2, the J call TRBJ2-5; 7 nucleotides align to TRBD2. The CDR3 runs to 16 residues. V trimming: 1 base; J trimming: 4 bases; junction bases outside the gene matches: 9. Germline V lookup: CDR1 SGHAT, CDR2 FQNNGV. CDR3 nucleotide sequence: TGTGCCAGCAGCTTAGGCTCGGGACTAACCGGAGAGACCCAGTACTTC. It codes for CASSLGSGLTGETQYF.

The J gene is TRBJ2-3, the V gene TRBV5-1; possibly TRBD1 for D (6 bases). Trimming left V 0 bases short and J 3 bases short, with 11 bases between. Germline lookup yields CDR1 SGHRS and CDR2 YFSETQ. This CDR3 region has 15 residues. CDR3 nucleotides: TGCGCCAGCAGCTTGGGACAGGTCCAGACAGATACGCAGTATTTT. Residues: CASSLGQVQTDTQYF.

The chain links TRBV10-3 to TRBJ1-5; D not resolved. CDR1 and CDR2 from the germline V gene are ENHRY and SYGVKD. This CDR3 region has 13 residues. V lost 2 bases and J lost 6, with 8 bases in between. The CDR3 DNA sequence: TGTGCCATCAGTGAGGGACTAACTCAGCCCCAGCATTTT. This sequence encodes CAISEGLTQPQHF.

J is TRBJ1-6 and V is TRBV6-5; D remains ambiguous. Germline-derived CDR1 and CDR2 are MNHEY and SVGAGI. The V end was cut by 10 bases, the J end by 11 bases, with 15 bases between. The CDR3 spans 12 residues. CDR3 sequence (DNA): TGTGCCACCGGAGGGAATGTGCCACCCCTCCACTTT. Its protein product is CATGGNVPPLHF.

This sequence joins TRBV5-1 and TRBJ2-7; 10 bases map to TRBD2. Germline CDR1 and CDR2: SGHRS and YFSETQ. V dropped 2 bases and J dropped 5; count of bases not matched to a gene: 4. This CDR3 is built from 14 residues. The CDR3 bases are TGCGCCAGCAGCTTAGGGACTAGCGTGGACGAGCAGTACTTC. This gives the protein CASSLGTSVDEQYF.